This TCR beta chain came from a study of T cell changes during pregnancy in multiple sclerosis. In germline, CDR1 is SNHLY, CDR2 FYNNEI. The CDR3 runs to 13 residues. The ends lost 6 bases at V and 6 bases at J; junction bases unmatched: 5. Only in-frame clones appear in the TCRdb table, and some are missing; sequencing was by immunoSEQ multiplex PCR. The sample yields tens of thousands of clones, roughly nine tenths seen once. The sequences come from peripheral blood, collected in the first trimester of pregnancy. The TCR was taken from a female donor with multiple sclerosis, enrolled in a pregnancy study. This sequence joins TRBV2 and TRBJ1-5, with 7 nucleotides matching TRBD1. CDR3 nucleotide sequence: TGTGCCAGCAGCGTACAGGGGAGTCAGCCCCAGCATTTT. Its protein product is CASSVQGSQPQHF.